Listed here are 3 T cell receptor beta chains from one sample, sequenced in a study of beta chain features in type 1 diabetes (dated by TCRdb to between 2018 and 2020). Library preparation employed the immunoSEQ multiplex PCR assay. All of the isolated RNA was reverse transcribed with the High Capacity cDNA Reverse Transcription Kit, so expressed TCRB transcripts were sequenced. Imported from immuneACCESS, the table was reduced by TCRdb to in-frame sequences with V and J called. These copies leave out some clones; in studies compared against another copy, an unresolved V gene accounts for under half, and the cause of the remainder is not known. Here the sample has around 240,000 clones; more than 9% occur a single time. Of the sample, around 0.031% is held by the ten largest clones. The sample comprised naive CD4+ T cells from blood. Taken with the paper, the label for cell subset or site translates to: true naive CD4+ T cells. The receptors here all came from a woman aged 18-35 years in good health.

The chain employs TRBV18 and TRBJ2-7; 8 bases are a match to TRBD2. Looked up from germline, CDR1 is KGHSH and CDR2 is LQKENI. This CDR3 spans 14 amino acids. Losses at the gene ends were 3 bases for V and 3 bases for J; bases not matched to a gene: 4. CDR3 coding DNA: TGTGCCAGCTCACCCTATAGCGGGGACTACGAGCAGTACTTC. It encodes CASSPYSGDYEQYF. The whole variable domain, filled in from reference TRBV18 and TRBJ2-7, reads NAGVMQNPRHLVRRRGQEARLRCSPMKGHSHVYWYRQLPEEGLKFMVYLQKENIIDESGMPKERFSAEFPKEGPSILRIQQVVRGDSAAYFCASSPYSGDYEQYFGPGTRLTVT.

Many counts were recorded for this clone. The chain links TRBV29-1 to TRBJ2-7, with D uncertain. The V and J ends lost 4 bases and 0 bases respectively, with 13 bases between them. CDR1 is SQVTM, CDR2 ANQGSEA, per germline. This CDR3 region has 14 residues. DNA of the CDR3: TGCAGCGTTGTTGGTAGCATAGACTCCTACGAGCAGTACTTC. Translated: CSVVGSIDSYEQYF.

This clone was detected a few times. The CDR3 spells CASSLGTVGSYEQYF. The CDR3 nucleotides are TGCGCCAGCAGCTTAGGGACTGTCGGCTCCTACGAGCAGTACTTC. The gene calls are TRBV5-1 and TRBJ2-7, with D perhaps TRBD2 (6 bases). Deletions cut 2 bases from V and 0 bases from J, with 12 bases between. The germline CDR1 and CDR2 sequences are SGHRS and YFSETQ. This CDR3 is built from 15 residues.